This T cell receptor (beta chain) appears in the sequencing data of a study of shared clonotypes between healthy human individuals. Turning to the study itself: Per donor, three plates held CD4 naive cells, three held CD4 memory, two held CD8 naive and one held CD8 memory.

General observations from the study: Relative to memory subsets, naive subsets generally showed larger estimated richness.

As for this clone: Its antigen remains unidentified.

Repertoires were generated with immunoSEQ multiplex PCR, while TCRdb's copy carries only in-frame clones and drops some. The sample lists millions of clones, 85% to 95% occurring once. CDR3 length equals 14 residues. Per germline, CDR1 MGHRA and CDR2 YSYEKL. Trimming left V 5 bases short and J 0 bases short, with 11 bases between. Positive CCR7 selection of CD45RO-negative cells yielded the naive CD8 cells, and terminally differentiated effector memory CD45RA+ cells were excluded. Donors, healthy HIV-negative adults, lacked recent acute infections or vaccinations. The sequenced material came from naive CD8+ T cells sorted from blood. The V call is TRBV4-1, the J call TRBJ2-7; D is possibly TRBD1 (6 bases). This TCR was sampled from a man younger than 35 in good health. The CDR3 here is CASSTQGSSYEQYF. The CDR3 bases are TGCGCCAGCAGCACCCAGGGGAGCTCCTACGAGCAGTACTTC.